This T cell receptor beta chain was captured by sequencing in a study of beta chain features in type 1 diabetes. V lost 4 bases and J lost 1; bases outside the gene matches: 5. The CDR3 runs 15 residues. Germline-derived CDR1 and CDR2 are SGHTA and FQGNSA. Every donor provided one heparinised blood draw, which averaged approximately 100 mL. TCRB transcripts that were expressed got sequenced, as all of the isolated RNA had been reverse transcribed. The table came from immunoSEQ multiplex PCR; TCRdb's copy has only in-frame clones and leaves some out. Altogether about 410,000 clones are present, around 14% being singletons, with the ten largest covering about 0.04%.

V is TRBV7-2 and J is TRBJ2-7; 9 nucleotides agree with TRBD2. This receptor was taken from a man younger than 40 in good health. Sequencing was performed on naive CD4+ T cells from blood. CDR3 coding DNA: TGTGCCAGCAGCTCTACTAGCGGGCCTTCCTACGAGCAGTACTTC. Translated: CASSSTSGPSYEQYF.